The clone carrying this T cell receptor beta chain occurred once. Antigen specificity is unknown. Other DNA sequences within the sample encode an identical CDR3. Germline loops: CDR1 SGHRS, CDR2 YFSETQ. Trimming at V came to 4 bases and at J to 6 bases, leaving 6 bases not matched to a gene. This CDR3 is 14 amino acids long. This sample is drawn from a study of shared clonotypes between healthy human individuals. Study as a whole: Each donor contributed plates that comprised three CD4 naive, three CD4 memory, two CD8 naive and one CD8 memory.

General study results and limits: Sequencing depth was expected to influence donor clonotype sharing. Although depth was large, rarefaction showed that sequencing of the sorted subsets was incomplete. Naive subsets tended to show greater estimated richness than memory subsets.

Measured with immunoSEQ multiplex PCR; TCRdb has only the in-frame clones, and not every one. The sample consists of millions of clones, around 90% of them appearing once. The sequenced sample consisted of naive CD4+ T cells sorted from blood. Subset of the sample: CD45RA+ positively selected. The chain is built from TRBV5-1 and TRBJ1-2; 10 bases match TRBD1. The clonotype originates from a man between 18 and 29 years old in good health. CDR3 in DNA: TGCGCCAGCAGCCTAGGACAGGGGGAGGATGGCTACACCTTC. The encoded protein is CASSLGQGEDGYTF.